The sequence of this T cell receptor beta chain was determined in a study of blood T cell repertoires in COVID-19. CDR3 length equals 16 residues. Germline V gives CDR1 MGHDK, CDR2 SYGVNS. V gave up 4 bases and J gave up 0 bases; unmatched junction bases: 7. Sequencing used immunoSEQ multiplex PCR; TCRdb keeps in-frame clones, though not all of them. In the table there are roughly 270,000 clones, around 84% of which are singletons. Input material: PBMCs or T cells enriched from blood (not recorded which). The rearrangement joins TRBV25-1 to TRBJ2-7; 9 positions agree with TRBD2. This receptor was identified in a man aged 35 to 55 who had been exposed to COVID-19. CDR3 nucleotide sequence: TGTGCCAGCAGTGTTTTAGCTAGCGGGGCCTCCTACGAGCAGTACTTC. Amino acids: CASSVLASGASYEQYF.